This TCR beta chain emerged from a study of T cell responses to AZD1222 COVID-19 vaccine. The overall study: Recipients boosted at about 4 weeks or about 12 weeks are pooled.

Trimming took off 1 base at V and 6 bases at J, with 18 bases between the two ends. This CDR3 region has 16 residues. Per germline, CDR1 MGHRA and CDR2 YSYEKL. Sequencing was performed with immunoSEQ multiplex PCR; in TCRdb, only in-frame clones are kept and a portion is missing. The data contain around 100,000 clones, nearly 90% of them singletons. The source material was peripheral blood, sampled on day 0 of AZD1222 vaccination. This receptor was identified in an adult in good health. The V and J genes are TRBV4-1 and TRBJ1-2; D uncertain. The CDR3 DNA reads as TGCGCCAGCAGCCAAGTTCCAGGCCAGAACTACGATGGCTACACCTTC. Amino acid sequence: CASSQVPGQNYDGYTF.